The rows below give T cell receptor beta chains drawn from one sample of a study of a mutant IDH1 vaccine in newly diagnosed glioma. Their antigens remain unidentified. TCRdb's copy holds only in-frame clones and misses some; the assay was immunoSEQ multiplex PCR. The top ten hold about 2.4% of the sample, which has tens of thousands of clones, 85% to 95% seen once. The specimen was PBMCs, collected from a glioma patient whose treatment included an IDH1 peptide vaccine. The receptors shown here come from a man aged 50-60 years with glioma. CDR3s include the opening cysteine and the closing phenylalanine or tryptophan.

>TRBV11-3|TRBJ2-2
CASSGGAGELFF
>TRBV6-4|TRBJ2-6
CASSESSGANVLTF
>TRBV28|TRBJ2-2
CASSTSVANTGELFF
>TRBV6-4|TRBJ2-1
CASSDSSGTGVQFF
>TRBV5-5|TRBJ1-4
CASSWAVTNEKLFF
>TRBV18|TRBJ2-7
CASSAASYEQYF
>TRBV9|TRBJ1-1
CASSVGLTEVYTEAFF
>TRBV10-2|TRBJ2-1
CASTVVGVNEQFF
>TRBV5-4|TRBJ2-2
CASSSGQGGRELFF
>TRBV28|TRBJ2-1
CASSNIVVEQFF
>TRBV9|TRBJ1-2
CASSVDRAGGYTF
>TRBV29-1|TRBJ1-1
CSVEDLGWVNTEAFF
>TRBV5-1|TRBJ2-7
CASSLGGTGGLAGAYEQYF
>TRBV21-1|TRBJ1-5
CASTAVRGASQPQHF
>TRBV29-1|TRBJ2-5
CSVSRTGGRETQYF
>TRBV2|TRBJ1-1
CASSATVLGSTEAFF
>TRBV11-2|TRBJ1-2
CASSPWGGAGDSYGYTF
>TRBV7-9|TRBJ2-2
CASSLVRAGTGELFF
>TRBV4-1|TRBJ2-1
CASSQVALAFNEQFF
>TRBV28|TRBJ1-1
CASSTYPRALEAFF
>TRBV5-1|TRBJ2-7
CASSLAPAGPTYEQYF
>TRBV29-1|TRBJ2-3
CSVTELGVTDTQYF
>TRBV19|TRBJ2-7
CASSMGSPGLAGPEAYEQYF
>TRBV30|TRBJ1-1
CAWSVSYGNTEAFF
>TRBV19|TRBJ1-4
CASLGTRNEKLFF